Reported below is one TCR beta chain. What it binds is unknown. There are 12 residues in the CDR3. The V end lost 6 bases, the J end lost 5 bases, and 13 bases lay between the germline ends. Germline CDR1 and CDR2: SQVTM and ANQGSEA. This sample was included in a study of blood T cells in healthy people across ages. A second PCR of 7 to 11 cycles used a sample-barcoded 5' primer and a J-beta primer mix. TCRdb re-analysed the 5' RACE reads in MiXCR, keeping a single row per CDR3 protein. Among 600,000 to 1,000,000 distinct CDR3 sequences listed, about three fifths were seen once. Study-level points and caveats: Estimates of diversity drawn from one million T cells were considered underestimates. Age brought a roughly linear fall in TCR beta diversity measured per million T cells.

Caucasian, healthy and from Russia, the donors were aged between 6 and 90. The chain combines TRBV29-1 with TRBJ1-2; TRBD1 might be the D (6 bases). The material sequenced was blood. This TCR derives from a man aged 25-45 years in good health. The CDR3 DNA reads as TGCAGCGTACACAGGGAAGGATATGGCTACACCTTC. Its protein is CSVHREGYGYTF.